The clone carrying this T cell receptor (beta chain) appeared many times. The data are from a study of T-cell reconstitution after alpha-beta-depleted transplantation in children. The library targeted TCRbeta and was prepared with unique molecular identifiers. TCRdb re-derived calls from the PCR reads in MiXCR, one entry per CDR3 protein. Counted here are 120,000 or so distinct CDR3 sequences, 10% occurring once; the ten biggest clones make up around 8.2%. The CDR3 extends over 17 amino acids. The V gene lost 1 base and the J gene lost 0 bases, with 13 bases spanning the gap. Germline V gene lookup returns CDR1 SGHRS and CDR2 YFSETQ.

This specimen consisted of PBMCs from the stem cell graft donor, obtained from the stem cell graft. This receptor was taken from a human donor who donated a stem cell graft to a child with acute lymphoblastic leukemia. The V and J genes are TRBV5-1 and TRBJ2-2; D unresolved. CDR3 amino acids: CASSLRATYANTGELFF. DNA of the CDR3: TGCGCCAGCAGCTTGCGGGCTACATACGCGAACACCGGGGAGCTGTTTTTT.